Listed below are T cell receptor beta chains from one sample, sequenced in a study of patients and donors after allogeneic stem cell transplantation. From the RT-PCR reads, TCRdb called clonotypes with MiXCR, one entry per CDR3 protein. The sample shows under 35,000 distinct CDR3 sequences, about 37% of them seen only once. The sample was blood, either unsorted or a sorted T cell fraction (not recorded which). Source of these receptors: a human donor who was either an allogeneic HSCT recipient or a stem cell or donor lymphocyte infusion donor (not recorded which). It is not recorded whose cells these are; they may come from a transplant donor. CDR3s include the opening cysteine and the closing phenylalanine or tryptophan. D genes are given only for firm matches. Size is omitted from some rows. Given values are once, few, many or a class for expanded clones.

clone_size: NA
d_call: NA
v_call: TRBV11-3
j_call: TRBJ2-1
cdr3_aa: CASSLEGHDYNEQFF
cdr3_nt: TGTGCCAGCAGCTTAGAAGGGCACGATTACAATGAGCAGTTCTTC

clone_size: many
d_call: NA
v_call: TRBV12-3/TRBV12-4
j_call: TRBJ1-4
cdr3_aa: CASTTGRIKLFF
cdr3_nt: TGTGCCAGCACCACAGGGCGGATTAAACTGTTTTTT

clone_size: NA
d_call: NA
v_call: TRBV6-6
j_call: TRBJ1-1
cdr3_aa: CASSYQSYYTEAFF
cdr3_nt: TGTGCCAGCAGTTACCAGAGCTATTACACTGAAGCTTTCTTT

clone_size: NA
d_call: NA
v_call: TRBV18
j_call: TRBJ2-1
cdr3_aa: CASSPRTQGSNEQFF
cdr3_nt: TGTGCCAGCTCACCAAGAACCCAGGGAAGCAATGAGCAGTTCTTC

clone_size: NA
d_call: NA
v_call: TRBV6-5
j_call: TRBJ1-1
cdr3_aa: CASSYIWGKNTEAFF
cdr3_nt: TGTGCCAGCAGTTACATTTGGGGGAAGAACACTGAAGCTTTCTTT

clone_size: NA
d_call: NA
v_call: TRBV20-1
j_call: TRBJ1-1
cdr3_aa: CSARRGVTNTEAFF
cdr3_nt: TGCAGTGCTAGGCGGGGGGTTACGAACACTGAAGCTTTCTTT

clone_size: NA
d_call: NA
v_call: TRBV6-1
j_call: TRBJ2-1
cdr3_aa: CASTEDHNSYNEQFF
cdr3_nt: TGTGCCAGCACCGAGGACCATAACTCCTACAATGAGCAGTTCTTC

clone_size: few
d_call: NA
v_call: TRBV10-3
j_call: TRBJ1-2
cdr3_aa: CAISESGHGYTF
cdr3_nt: TGTGCCATCAGTGAGTCTGGTCATGGCTACACCTTC

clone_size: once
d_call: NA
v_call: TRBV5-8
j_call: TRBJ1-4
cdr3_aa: CASRPGDEKLFF
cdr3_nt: TGTGCCAGCAGGCCGGGGGATGAAAAACTGTTTTTT

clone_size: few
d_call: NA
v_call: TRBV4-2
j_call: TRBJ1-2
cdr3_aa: CASSQQTAGYGYTF
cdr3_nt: TGTGCCAGCAGCCAACAGACGGCGGGCTATGGCTACACCTTC

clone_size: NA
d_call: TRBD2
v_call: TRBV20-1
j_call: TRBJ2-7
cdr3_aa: CSARRPGLVSYEQYF
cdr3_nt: TGCAGTGCTAGACGTCCGGGACTAGTCTCCTACGAGCAGTACTTC

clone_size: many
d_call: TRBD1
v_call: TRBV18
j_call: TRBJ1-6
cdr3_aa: CASSPPGTVISPLHF
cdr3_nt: TGTGCCAGCTCACCACCCGGGACAGTGATCTCACCCCTCCACTTT

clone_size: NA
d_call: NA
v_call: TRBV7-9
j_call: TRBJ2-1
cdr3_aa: CASSPPRRMGNEQFF
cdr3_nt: TGTGCCAGCAGCCCACCCCGGAGGATGGGCAATGAGCAGTTCTTC

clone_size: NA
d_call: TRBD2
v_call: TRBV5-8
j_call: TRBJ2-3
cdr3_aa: CASSLGLAGVLTDTQYF
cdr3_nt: TGTGCCAGCAGCTTGGGACTAGCGGGAGTTCTAACAGATACGCAGTATTTT

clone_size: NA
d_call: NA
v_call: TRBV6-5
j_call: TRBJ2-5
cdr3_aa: CASKPWGTPQETQYF
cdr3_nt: TGTGCCAGCAAACCATGGGGAACTCCTCAAGAGACCCAGTACTTC

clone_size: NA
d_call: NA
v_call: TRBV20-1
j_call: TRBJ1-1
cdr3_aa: CSARGGGTEAFF
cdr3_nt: TGCAGTGCTAGGGGGGGAGGAACTGAAGCTTTCTTT

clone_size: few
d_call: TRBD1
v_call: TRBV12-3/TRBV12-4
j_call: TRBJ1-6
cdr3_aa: CASRNGQGKSPLHF
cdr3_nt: TGTGCCAGCAGAAATGGACAGGGAAAGTCACCCCTCCACTTT

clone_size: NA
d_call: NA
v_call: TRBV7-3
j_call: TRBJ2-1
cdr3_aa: CASSFGLYNEQFF
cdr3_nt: TGTGCCAGCAGCTTTGGACTGTACAATGAGCAGTTCTTC

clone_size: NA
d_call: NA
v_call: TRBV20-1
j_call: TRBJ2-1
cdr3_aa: CSARGLLSYNEQFF
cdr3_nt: TGCAGTGCTAGAGGTCTCCTCTCCTACAATGAGCAGTTCTTC

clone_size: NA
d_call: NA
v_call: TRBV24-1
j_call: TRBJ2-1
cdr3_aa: CATSDFGGARNEQFF
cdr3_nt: TGTGCCACCAGTGATTTTGGGGGGGCCCGCAATGAGCAGTTCTTC

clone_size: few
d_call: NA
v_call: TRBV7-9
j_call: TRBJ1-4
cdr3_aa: CASSLAREIQNEKLFF
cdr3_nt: TGTGCCAGCAGCTTAGCGCGCGAGATTCAAAATGAAAAACTGTTTTTT

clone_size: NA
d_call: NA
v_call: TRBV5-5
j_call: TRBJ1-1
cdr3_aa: CASSTGPRETEAFF
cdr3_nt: TGTGCCAGCAGCACCGGGCCTCGTGAGACTGAAGCTTTCTTT

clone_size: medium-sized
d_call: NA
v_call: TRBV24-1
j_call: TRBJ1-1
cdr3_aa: CATSDPLSGEAFF
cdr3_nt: TGTGCCACCAGTGATCCTCTTTCGGGGGAAGCTTTCTTT

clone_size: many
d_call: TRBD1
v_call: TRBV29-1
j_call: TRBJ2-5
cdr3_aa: CSVEVGARGRWETQYF
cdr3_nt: TGCAGCGTTGAAGTCGGGGCCAGGGGGCGATGGGAGACCCAGTACTTC

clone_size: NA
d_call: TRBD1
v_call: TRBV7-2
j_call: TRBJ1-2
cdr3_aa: CASSLDRVYGYTF
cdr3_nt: TGTGCCAGCAGTCTGGACAGGGTCTATGGCTACACCTTC

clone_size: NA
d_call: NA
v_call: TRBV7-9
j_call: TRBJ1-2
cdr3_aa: CASILETGVFYGYIF
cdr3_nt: TGTGCCAGCATCTTAGAGACAGGTGTCTTCTATGGCTACATCTTC

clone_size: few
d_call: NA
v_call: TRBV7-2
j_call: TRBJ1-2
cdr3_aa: CASSLGRYGYTF
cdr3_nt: TGTGCCAGCAGCTTAGGGCGCTATGGCTACACCTTC

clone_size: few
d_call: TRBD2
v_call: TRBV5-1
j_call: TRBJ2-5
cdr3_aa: CASSRTSGGGTQYF
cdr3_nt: TGCGCCAGCAGCCGGACTAGCGGGGGAGGAACCCAGTACTTC

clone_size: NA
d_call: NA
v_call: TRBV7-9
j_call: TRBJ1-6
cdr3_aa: CASSPFRGKDNSPLHF
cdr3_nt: TGTGCCAGCAGCCCCTTCCGGGGCAAGGATAATTCACCCCTCCACTTT

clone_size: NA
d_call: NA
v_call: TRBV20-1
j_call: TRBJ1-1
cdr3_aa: CSARDQGRENTEAFF
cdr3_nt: TGCAGTGCTAGAGATCAGGGCAGGGAAAACACTGAAGCTTTCTTT

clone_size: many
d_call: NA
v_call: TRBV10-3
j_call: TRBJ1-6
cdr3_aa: CASWRDPDSPLHF
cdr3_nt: TGTGCCTCGTGGCGGGACCCCGATTCACCCCTCCACTTT

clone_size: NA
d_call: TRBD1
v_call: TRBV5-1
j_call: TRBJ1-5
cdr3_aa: CASSHDRGNQPQHF
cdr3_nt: TGCGCCAGCAGCCATGACAGGGGCAATCAGCCCCAGCATTTT

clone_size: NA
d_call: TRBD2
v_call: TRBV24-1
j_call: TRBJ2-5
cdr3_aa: CATSDRPSGMRETQYF
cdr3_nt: TGTGCCACCAGTGATCGCCCTAGCGGGATGAGAGAGACCCAGTACTTC

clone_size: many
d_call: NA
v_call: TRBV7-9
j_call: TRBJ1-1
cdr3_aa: CASSRGEGTRAFF
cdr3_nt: TGTGCCAGCAGCAGGGGCGAGGGGACTCGCGCTTTCTTT

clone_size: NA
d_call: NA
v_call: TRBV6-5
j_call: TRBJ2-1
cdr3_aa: CASRDYPFNEQFF
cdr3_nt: TGTGCCAGTCGCGACTACCCCTTTAATGAGCAGTTCTTC

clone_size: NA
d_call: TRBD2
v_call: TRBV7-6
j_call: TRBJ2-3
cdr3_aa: CASSLPPPSGGVTDTQYF
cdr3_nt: TGTGCCAGCAGCTTACCGCCTCCCAGCGGGGGCGTCACAGATACGCAGTATTTT

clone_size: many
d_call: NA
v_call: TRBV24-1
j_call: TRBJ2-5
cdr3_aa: CATSEHPPRETQYF
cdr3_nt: TGTGCCACCAGTGAACACCCGCCTCGAGAGACCCAGTACTTC

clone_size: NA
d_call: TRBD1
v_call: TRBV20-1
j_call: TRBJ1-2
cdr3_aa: CSARRGQGAPGYTF
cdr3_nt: TGCAGTGCTAGAAGGGGACAGGGGGCGCCTGGCTACACCTTC